This TCR beta chain comes out of a study of response to subunit inactivated influenza vaccine. To note about this clonotype: The target antigen is unknown.

In TCRdb, the RT-PCR reads were re-called with MiXCR into one record per CDR3 protein. In the table there are a few hundred thousand distinct CDR3 sequences, around 15% of which are singletons. V lost 1 base to trimming and J lost 2 bases; unmatched junction nucleotides: 7. The CDR3 runs 16 residues. From germline, CDR1 is SGHTA and CDR2 FQGNSA. Study-wide results and caveats: The authors suggested that every seasonal influenza vaccination recruits few new T cells.

V is TRBV7-2 and J is TRBJ1-2; 7 nucleotides align to TRBD1. The sequence was obtained from a man in his fifties or sixties who received an inactivated influenza vaccine. This material consisted of PBMCs from blood, taken roughly 12 days after vaccination. CDR3 sequence reads: CASSLEPGTVNYGYTF. The CDR3 DNA is TGTGCCAGCAGCTTAGAGCCTGGGACAGTCAACTATGGCTACACCTTC.